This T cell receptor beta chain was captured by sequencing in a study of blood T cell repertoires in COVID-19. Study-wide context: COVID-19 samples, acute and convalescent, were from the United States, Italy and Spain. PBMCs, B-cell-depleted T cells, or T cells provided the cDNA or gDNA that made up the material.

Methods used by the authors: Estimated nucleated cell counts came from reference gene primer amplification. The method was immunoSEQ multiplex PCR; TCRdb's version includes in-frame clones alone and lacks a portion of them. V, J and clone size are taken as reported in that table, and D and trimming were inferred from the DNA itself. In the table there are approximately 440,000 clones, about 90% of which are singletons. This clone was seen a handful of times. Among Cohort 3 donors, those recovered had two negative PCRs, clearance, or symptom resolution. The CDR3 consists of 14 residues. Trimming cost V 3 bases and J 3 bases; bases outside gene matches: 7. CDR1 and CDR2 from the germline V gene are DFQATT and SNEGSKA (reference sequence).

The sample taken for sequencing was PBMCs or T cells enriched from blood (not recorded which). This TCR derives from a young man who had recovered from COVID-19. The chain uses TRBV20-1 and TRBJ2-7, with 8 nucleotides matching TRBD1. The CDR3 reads CSASVAGGVYEQYF. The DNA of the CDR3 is TGCAGTGCTAGTGTGGCAGGGGGCGTCTACGAGCAGTACTTC.